The 4 T cell receptor beta chains below were found in one sample sequenced in a study of OX40 agonist ivuxolimab in advanced cancers. Clones were read by immunoSEQ multiplex PCR, and TCRdb kept only the in-frame ones, dropping some. Counted here are under 75,000 clones, 84% occurring once; the ten biggest clones make up around 0.75%. Sample: CD4+ or CD8+ T cells sorted from blood, taken in a trial of the OX40 agonist ivuxolimab. These receptors all come from an adult with an advanced solid tumor such as melanoma, head and neck, liver or kidney cancer.

The V gene is TRBV9, the J gene TRBJ2-5; 9 bases match TRBD2. Germline V gene sequence: CDR1 SGDLS, CDR2 YYNGEE. The CDR3 is 14 residues long. Trimming cost V 4 bases and J 4 bases; bases outside gene matches: 5. In DNA, the CDR3 is TGTGCCAGCAGCTTCGGACTAGCGACAGAGACCCAGTACTTC. Translated, it gives CASSFGLATETQYF.

The CDR3 loop reads CASSLGPHPDNEQFF. The CDR3 DNA sequence: TGTGCCAGCAGCTTGGGACCCCATCCCGACAATGAGCAGTTCTTC. The J gene is TRBJ2-1, the V gene TRBV5-4, with no clear D. The length of the CDR3 is 15 residues. Looked up from germline, CDR1 is SGHNT and CDR2 is YYREEE (reference sequence). V shed 0 bases and J shed 5 bases, with 12 bases lying between them.

This sequence joins TRBV11-1 and TRBJ2-7, with a possible D match to TRBD1 (5 bases). The germline CDR1 and CDR2 sequences are SGHAT and FQDESV (reference sequence). Between the trimmed V and J ends, which lost 0 bases and 5 bases, there was a span of 11 bases. This CDR3 region has 14 residues. The CDR3 is CASSLAGVVNEQYF. The CDR3 region has the DNA TGTGCCAGCAGCTTAGCAGGGGTCGTAAACGAGCAGTACTTC.

This clone was seen a single time. The chain carries TRBV7-8 and TRBJ1-1; D is possibly TRBD1 (6 bases). The CDR3 spans 16 residues. Germline CDR1 SGHVS, CDR2 FQNEAQ. Trimming cost V 1 base and J 1 base, with 13 bases left between them. DNA for the CDR3: TGTGCCAGCAGCTTAGACTTTTCACAGGGGAACACTGAAGCTTTCTTT. Translation gives CASSLDFSQGNTEAFF.